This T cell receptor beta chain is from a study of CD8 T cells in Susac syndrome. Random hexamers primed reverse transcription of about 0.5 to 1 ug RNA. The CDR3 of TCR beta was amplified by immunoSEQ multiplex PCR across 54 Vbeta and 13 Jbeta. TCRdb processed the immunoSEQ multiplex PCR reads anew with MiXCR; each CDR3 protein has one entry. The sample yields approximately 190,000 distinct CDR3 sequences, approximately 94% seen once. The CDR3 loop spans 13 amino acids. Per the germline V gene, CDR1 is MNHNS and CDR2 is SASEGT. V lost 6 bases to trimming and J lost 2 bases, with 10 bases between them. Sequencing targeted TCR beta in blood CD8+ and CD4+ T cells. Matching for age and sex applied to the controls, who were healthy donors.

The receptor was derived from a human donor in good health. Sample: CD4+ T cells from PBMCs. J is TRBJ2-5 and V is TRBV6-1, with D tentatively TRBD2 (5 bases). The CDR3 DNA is TGTGCCAGCAGAGACTGGACTCAAGAGACCCAGTACTTC. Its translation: CASRDWTQETQYF.